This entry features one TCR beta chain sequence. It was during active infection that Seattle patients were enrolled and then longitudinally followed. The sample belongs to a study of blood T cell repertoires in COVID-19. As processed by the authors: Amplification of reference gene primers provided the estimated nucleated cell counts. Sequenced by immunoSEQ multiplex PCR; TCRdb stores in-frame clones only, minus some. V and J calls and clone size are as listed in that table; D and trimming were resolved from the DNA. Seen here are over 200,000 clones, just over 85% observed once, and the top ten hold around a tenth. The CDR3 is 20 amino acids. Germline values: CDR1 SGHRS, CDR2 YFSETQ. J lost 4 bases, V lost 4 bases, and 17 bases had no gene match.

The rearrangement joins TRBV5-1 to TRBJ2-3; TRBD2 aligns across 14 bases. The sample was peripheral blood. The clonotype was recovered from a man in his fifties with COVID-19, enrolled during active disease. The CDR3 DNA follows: TGCGCCAGCAGCAAGCCGGGACTAGCGGGAGAGCGCCCTTCCGCAGATACGCAGTATTTT. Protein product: CASSKPGLAGERPSADTQYF.